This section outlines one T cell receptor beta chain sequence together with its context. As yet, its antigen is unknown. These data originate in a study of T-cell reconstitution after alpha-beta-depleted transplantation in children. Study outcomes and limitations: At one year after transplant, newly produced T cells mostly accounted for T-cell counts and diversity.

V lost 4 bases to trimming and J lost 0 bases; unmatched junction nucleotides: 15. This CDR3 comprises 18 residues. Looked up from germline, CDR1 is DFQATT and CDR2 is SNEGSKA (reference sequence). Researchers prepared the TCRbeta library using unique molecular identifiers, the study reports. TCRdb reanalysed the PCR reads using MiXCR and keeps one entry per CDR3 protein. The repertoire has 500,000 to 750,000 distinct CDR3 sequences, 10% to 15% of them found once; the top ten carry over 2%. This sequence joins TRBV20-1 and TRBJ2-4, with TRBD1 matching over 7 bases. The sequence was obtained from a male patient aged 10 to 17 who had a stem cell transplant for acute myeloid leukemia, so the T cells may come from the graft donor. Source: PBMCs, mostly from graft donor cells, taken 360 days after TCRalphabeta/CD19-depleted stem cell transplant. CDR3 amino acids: CSAIATGELSLAKNIQYF. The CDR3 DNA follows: TGCAGTGCTATTGCTACAGGGGAGCTAAGCCTAGCCAAAAACATTCAGTACTTC.